The 28 T cell receptor beta chains listed next were all sequenced from one sample in a study of OX40 agonist ivuxolimab in advanced cancers. TCRdb keeps only in-frame clones here, not all; method: immunoSEQ multiplex PCR. The data show about 67,000 clones, approximately 81% seen once. The starting material was CD4+ or CD8+ T cells sorted from blood, obtained in a trial of the OX40 agonist ivuxolimab. The receptor source for this set is an adult with an advanced solid tumor such as melanoma, head and neck, liver or kidney cancer.

The chain recombines TRBV7-9 with TRBJ1-2; D uncertain. The CDR3 covers 13 residues. Trimming took off 1 base at V and 7 bases at J, with 10 bases between the two ends. Per germline, CDR1 SEHNR and CDR2 FQNEAQ (reference sequence). The CDR3, as DNA: TGTGCCAGCAGCTTAGAGGGTCGCAGTGGCTACACCTTC. Amino acid sequence: CASSLEGRSGYTF.

J is TRBJ2-3 and V is TRBV9, with TRBD2 matching 8 bases. The CDR3 extends over 15 amino acids. Losses at the gene ends were 3 bases for V and 5 bases for J; bases not matched to a gene: 8. CDR1 is SGDLS and CDR2 is YYNGEE in the germline V gene. The CDR3 is CASSAPGGLIDTQYF. The CDR3 coding sequence is TGTGCCAGCAGCGCGCCGGGGGGGCTCATAGATACGCAGTATTTT.

The V call is TRBV7-2, the J call TRBJ1-6; unclear D gene. There are 15 residues in the CDR3. The V end lost 2 bases, the J end lost 0 bases, and 5 bases lay between the germline ends. In germline, CDR1 is SGHTA, CDR2 FQGNSA. The CDR3 DNA follows: TGTGCCAGCAGCTTAAGCTTCTCCTATAATTCACCCCTCCACTTT. This codes for CASSLSFSYNSPLHF.

This clone was seen a few times. The V and J genes are TRBV7-9 and TRBJ2-5, with a possible D match to TRBD1 (5 bases). CDR3 length: 15 residues. Trimming pared 0 bases from V and 5 bases from J, leaving 13 bases between. Per the germline V gene, CDR1 is SEHNR and CDR2 is FQNEAQ (reference sequence). The CDR3, as DNA: TGTGCCAGCAGCTTAGCGCCCCAGGGAAGGGAGACCCAGTACTTC. It encodes CASSLAPQGRETQYF.

Here the CDR3 DNA reads TGTGCCAGCAGCTCCCAGGGCCTAAGGACGGATCAAGCTTTCTTT. Protein product: CASSSQGLRTDQAFF. The genes are TRBV7-2 and TRBJ1-1, with a tentative D call TRBD1 (5 bases). Germline-derived CDR1 and CDR2 are SGHTA and FQGNSA. V was clipped by 4 bases and J by 9 bases, with 21 bases between them. This CDR3 is 15 amino acids long.

In DNA, the CDR3 is TGCAGTGCTCCAACAGGAAACACCATATATTTT. This encodes CSAPTGNTIYF. The V and J genes are TRBV20-1 and TRBJ1-3; no definite D call. Germline V gene lookup returns CDR1 DFQATT and CDR2 SNEGSKA (reference sequence). The V and J ends lost 5 bases and 4 bases respectively, with 6 bases between them. This CDR3 is 11 amino acids long.

The chain is built from TRBV4-2 and TRBJ2-3; 7 bases map to TRBD1. This CDR3 has 17 residues. Germline values: CDR1 LGHNA, CDR2 YNFKEQ. V trimming: 1 base; J trimming: 0 bases; junction bases outside the gene matches: 7. The CDR3 coding sequence is TGTGCCAGCAGCCAAGTGATCACAGGGGATAGCACAGATACGCAGTATTTT. This sequence encodes CASSQVITGDSTDTQYF.

The chain has TRBV7-9 and TRBJ2-5; no clear D. The DNA end is more similar to TRBJ2-7, so the J call may be wrong. Germline values: CDR1 SEHNR, CDR2 FQNEAQ (reference sequence). This CDR3 has 16 amino acids. CDR3 amino acids: CASSFFGLSISYEQYF. The CDR3 bases are TGTGCCAGCAGCTTTTTCGGATTAAGTATATCCTACGAGCAGTACTTC.

The chain uses TRBV29-1 and TRBJ2-2; D is undetermined. CDR1 is SQVTM, CDR2 ANQGSEA, per germline. The CDR3 has 11 amino acids. Trimming left V 4 bases short and J 5 bases short, with 5 bases between. The chain's CDR3 is CSVGTTGELFF. The CDR3 region has the DNA TGCAGCGTTGGGACGACCGGGGAGCTGTTTTTT.

The chain employs TRBV4-3 and TRBJ2-3, with D unclear. Germline CDR1 and CDR2: LGHNA and YSLEER. There are 14 residues in the CDR3. Deletions cut 1 base from V and 4 bases from J, with 9 bases between. The CDR3 spells CASSQALTSDTQYF. The DNA of the CDR3 is TGCGCCAGCAGCCAAGCTTTGACCTCAGATACGCAGTATTTT.

In its sample, this clone was seen a few times. This chain connects TRBV6-6 to TRBJ2-3, with D possibly matching TRBD1 (6 bases). Germline lookup yields CDR1 MNHNY and CDR2 SVGAGI (reference sequence). The CDR3 runs 15 residues. V gave up 2 bases and J gave up 1 base, with 10 bases separating them. As DNA, the CDR3 is TGTGCCAGCAGTTACCAGGGGTCTCGCACAGATACGCAGTATTTT. Protein product: CASSYQGSRTDTQYF.

The CDR3 DNA sequence: TGCAGTGCTAACTTTAATGAAAAACTGTTTTTT. Translated, it gives CSANFNEKLFF. The chain has TRBV20-1 and TRBJ1-4, with D unclear. This CDR3 comprises 11 residues. Trimming stripped 4 bases from V and 4 bases from J, with 4 bases between. Germline V gene data show CDR1 as DFQATT and CDR2 as SNEGSKA (reference sequence).

The chain uses TRBV6-5 and TRBJ1-1; D gene ambiguous. The CDR3 covers 13 residues. The germline V gene encodes CDR1 MNHEY and CDR2 SVGAGI. The V and J ends lost 3 bases and 4 bases respectively, with 9 bases between them. The CDR3 DNA is TGTGCCAGCAGTTATATAGGAAGCACTGAAGCTTTCTTT. It specifies CASSYIGSTEAFF.

This sequence joins TRBV5-1 and TRBJ2-7; the D gene is possibly TRBD1 (6 bases). This CDR3 comprises 16 residues. Germline CDR1 is SGHRS and CDR2 is YFSETQ. V was pared by 4 bases and J by 2 bases, with 19 bases between. CDR3 nucleotides: TGCGCCAGCAGCCACGGGGACACTGTAGGAACCTACGAGCAGTACTTC. This codes for CASSHGDTVGTYEQYF. The entire variable domain, with the rest obtained from reference TRBV5-1 and TRBJ2-7, is as follows: KAGVTQTPRYLIKTRGQQVTLSCSPISGHRSVSWYQQTPGQGLQFLFEYFSETQRNKGNFPGRFSGRQFSNSRSEMNVSTLELGDSALYLCASSHGDTVGTYEQYFGPGTRLTVT.

The rearrangement uses TRBV29-1 and TRBJ2-3; either TRBD1 or TRBD2 may fit D (6 bases each). V dropped 7 bases and J dropped 4 bases, with 15 bases sitting between them. Germline CDR1 reads SQVTM; CDR2 reads ANQGSEA. This CDR3 has 13 residues. CDR3 in amino acids: CSGLMGGADTQYF. The CDR3 DNA follows: TGCAGCGGCTTGATGGGGGGCGCAGATACGCAGTATTTT.

The rearrangement links TRBV2 to TRBJ2-4; D gene unclear. The CDR3 totals 14 residues. Per germline, CDR1 SNHLY and CDR2 FYNNEI. Trimming pared 0 bases from V and 8 bases from J, leaving 11 bases between. CDR3 in amino acids: CASSEATVGDIQYF. In DNA form, the CDR3 reads TGTGCCAGCAGTGAAGCCACGGTTGGGGACATTCAGTACTTC.

The chain joins TRBV6-4 to TRBJ2-3, with D unclear. Trimming left V 0 bases short and J 6 bases short, with 10 bases between. The germline gives CDR1 MRHNA, CDR2 SNTAGT. This CDR3 has 14 residues. The chain's CDR3 is CASSDSKYSDTQYF. The CDR3 DNA reads TGTGCCAGCAGTGACTCGAAATATTCGGATACGCAGTATTTT.

DNA for the CDR3: TGCGCCAGCAGCCCTGGACAGCTTAGCTCCTACAATGAGCAGTTCTTC. Translated: CASSPGQLSSYNEQFF. The rearrangement joins TRBV5-1 to TRBJ2-1; a possible D gene is TRBD1 (6 bases). The CDR3 runs 16 residues. Germline CDR1 reads SGHRS; CDR2 reads YFSETQ. The ends were cut back, 4 bases at V and 0 bases at J, with 14 bases in the middle.

V usage is TRBV18 and J usage is TRBJ1-1; D ambiguous. The CDR3 runs to 14 residues. Germline V lookup: CDR1 KGHSH, CDR2 LQKENI. Between the trimmed V and J ends, which lost 3 bases and 0 bases, there was a span of 8 bases. The CDR3 DNA reads TGTGCCAGCTCACCGAATCCAATGAACACTGAAGCTTTCTTT. Translating it yields CASSPNPMNTEAFF.

V gene TRBV7-2 combines with J gene TRBJ2-5, with a weak D call TRBD2 (7 bases). There are 16 residues in the CDR3. CDR1 is SGHTA and CDR2 is FQGNSA in the germline V gene. Deletions cut 3 bases from V and 4 bases from J, with 18 bases between. For the CDR3, the DNA is TGTGCCAGCAGCTTGGGGGGCGACGGGGGGTCAGAGACCCAGTACTTC. Translating it yields CASSLGGDGGSETQYF.

This clone ranks as medium-sized. The chain combines TRBV7-9 with TRBJ1-6; D not resolved. V was pared by 5 bases and J by 7 bases, with 9 bases between. The CDR3 contains 13 residues. Germline V gives CDR1 SEHNR, CDR2 FQNEAQ (reference sequence). For the CDR3, the DNA is TGTGCCAGCAGCACCCAAGGGAATTCACCCCTCCACTTT. Translated: CASSTQGNSPLHF.

The chain is built from TRBV5-1 and TRBJ2-5; 7 nucleotides line up with TRBD2. Germline values: CDR1 SGHRS, CDR2 YFSETQ. V was pared by 3 bases and J by 4 bases, with 9 bases of the junction left unmatched. CDR3 size: 15 residues. In nucleotides, the CDR3 is TGCGCCAGCAGCTCGTTGACGGGCGGGGGAGAGACCCAGTACTTC. This codes for CASSSLTGGGETQYF. Using reference TRBV5-1 and TRBJ2-5 for the parts outside the CDR3, the full variable domain is KAGVTQTPRYLIKTRGQQVTLSCSPISGHRSVSWYQQTPGQGLQFLFEYFSETQRNKGNFPGRFSGRQFSNSRSEMNVSTLELGDSALYLCASSSLTGGGETQYFGPGTRLLVL.

This chain links TRBV6-5 with TRBJ2-2; 7 bases align to TRBD1. The V and J ends lost 8 bases and 1 base, in that order; junction bases with no gene match: 1. CDR3 length: 13 amino acids. Germline-derived CDR1 and CDR2 are MNHEY and SVGAGI. The CDR3 region is CASGTVNTGELFF. CDR3 nucleotide sequence: TGTGCCAGCGGGACAGTGAACACCGGGGAGCTGTTTTTT.

This clone was found a few times. The J gene is TRBJ1-5, the V gene TRBV7-9; tentative D call: TRBD1 (5 bases). The germline gives CDR1 SEHNR, CDR2 FQNEAQ (reference sequence). This CDR3 has 15 residues. Trimming took off 3 bases at V and 2 bases at J, with 11 bases between the two ends. The CDR3 region is CASSLGEQGNQPQHF. The CDR3 nucleotides read TGTGCCAGCAGCTTGGGGGAGCAGGGCAATCAGCCCCAGCATTTT.

This chain joins TRBV14 and TRBJ1-2, with D possibly TRBD1 on 6 matching bases. Trimming took 1 base from V and 5 from J, leaving 8 bases between them. Germline CDR1 reads SGHDN; CDR2 reads FVKESK. This CDR3 spans 13 amino acids. The CDR3 bases are TGTGCCAGCAGCCAAGGACAGGTTTATGGCTACACCTTC. This translates into CASSQGQVYGYTF.

The rearrangement uses TRBV4-3 and TRBJ1-2, with a possible D match to TRBD1 (6 bases). The CDR3 runs to 13 residues. The V gene's germline CDR1 is LGHNA and CDR2 YSLEER. The V and J ends lost 2 bases and 4 bases respectively, with 8 bases between them. In DNA form, the CDR3 reads TGCGCCAGCAGCCAACAGGGGCCCTATGGCTACACCTTC. Its translation: CASSQQGPYGYTF.

The DNA for the CDR3 is TGTGCCAGCACTAAGACAGAACAAGAGACCCAGTACTTC. Translation gives CASTKTEQETQYF. The chain joins TRBV2 to TRBJ2-5; D is possibly TRBD1 (5 bases). Looked up from germline, CDR1 is SNHLY and CDR2 is FYNNEI. V shed 7 bases and J shed 2 bases, with 11 bases lying between them. This CDR3 has 13 residues.

The chain uses TRBV10-3 and TRBJ1-2; D is unclear. CDR1 and CDR2 from the germline V gene are ENHRY and SYGVKD. CDR3 length: 15 amino acids. The ends were cut back, 5 bases at V and 0 bases at J, with 13 bases in the middle. CDR3 loop: CAISPRIDPNYGYTF. The CDR3 DNA follows: TGTGCCATCAGTCCCCGAATCGACCCTAACTATGGCTACACCTTC.